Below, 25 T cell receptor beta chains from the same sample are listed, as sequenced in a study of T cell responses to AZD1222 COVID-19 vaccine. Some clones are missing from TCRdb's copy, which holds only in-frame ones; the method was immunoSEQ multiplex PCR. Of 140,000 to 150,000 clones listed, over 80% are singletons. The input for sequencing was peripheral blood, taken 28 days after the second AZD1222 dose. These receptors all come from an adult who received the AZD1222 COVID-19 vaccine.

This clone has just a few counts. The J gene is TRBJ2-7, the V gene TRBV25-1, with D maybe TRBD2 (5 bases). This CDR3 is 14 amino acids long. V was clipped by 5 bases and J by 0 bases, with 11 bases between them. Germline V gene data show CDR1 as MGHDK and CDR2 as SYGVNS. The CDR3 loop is CASSLQDSSYEQYF. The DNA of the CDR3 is TGTGCCAGCAGTCTTCAGGACTCCTCCTACGAGCAGTACTTC.

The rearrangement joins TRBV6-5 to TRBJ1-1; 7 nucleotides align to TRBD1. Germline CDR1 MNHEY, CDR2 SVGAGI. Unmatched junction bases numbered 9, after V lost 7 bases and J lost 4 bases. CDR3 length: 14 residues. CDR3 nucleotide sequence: TGTGCCAGCAACCTTGACAGGGAAGCCACTGAAGCTTTCTTT. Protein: CASNLDREATEAFF.

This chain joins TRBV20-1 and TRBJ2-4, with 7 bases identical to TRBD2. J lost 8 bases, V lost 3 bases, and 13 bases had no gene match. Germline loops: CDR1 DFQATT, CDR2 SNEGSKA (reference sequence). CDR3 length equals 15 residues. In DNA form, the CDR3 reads TGCAGTGCTAGTCGATCCGGGGGAGGGCCACACATTCAGTACTTC. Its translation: CSASRSGGGPHIQYF.

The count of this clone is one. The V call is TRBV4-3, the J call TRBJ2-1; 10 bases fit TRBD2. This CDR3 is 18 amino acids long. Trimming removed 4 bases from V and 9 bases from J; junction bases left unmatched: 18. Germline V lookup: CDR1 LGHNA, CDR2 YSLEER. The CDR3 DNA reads TGCGCCAGCAGCCGAAACCTCGAAGCGGGAGGGCGAACTAGTGAGCAGTTCTTC. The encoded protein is CASSRNLEAGGRTSEQFF.

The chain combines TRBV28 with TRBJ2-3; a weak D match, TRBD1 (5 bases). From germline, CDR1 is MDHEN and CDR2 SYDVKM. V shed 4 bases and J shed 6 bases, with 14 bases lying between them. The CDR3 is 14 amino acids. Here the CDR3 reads CASSYGQARDTQYF. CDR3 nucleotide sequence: TGTGCCAGCAGTTATGGACAAGCACGGGATACGCAGTATTTT.

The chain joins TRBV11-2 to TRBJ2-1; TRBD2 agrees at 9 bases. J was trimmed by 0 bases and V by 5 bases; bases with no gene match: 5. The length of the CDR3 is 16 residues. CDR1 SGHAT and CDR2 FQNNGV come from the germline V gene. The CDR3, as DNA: TGTGCCAGCAGCAATATAGCGGGAGTCTCCTACAATGAGCAGTTCTTC. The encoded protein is CASSNIAGVSYNEQFF.

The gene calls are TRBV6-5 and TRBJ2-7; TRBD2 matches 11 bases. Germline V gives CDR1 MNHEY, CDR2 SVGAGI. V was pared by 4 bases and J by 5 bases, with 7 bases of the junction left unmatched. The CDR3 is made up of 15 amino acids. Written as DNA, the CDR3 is TGTGCCAGCAGTTTACTAGCGGGAGTGTCAAACGAGCAGTACTTC. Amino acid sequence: CASSLLAGVSNEQYF.

The CDR3 sequence is CASSLATYRGGNTIYF. The CDR3 DNA reads as TGTGCCAGCAGCCTCGCAACTTACAGGGGGGGAAACACCATATATTTT. The rearrangement uses TRBV7-2 and TRBJ1-3, with 8 bases identical to TRBD1. The trim removed 5 bases at V and 4 bases at J, leaving 10 bases unmatched. Germline CDR1 SGHTA, CDR2 FQGNSA. The CDR3 is 16 residues long.

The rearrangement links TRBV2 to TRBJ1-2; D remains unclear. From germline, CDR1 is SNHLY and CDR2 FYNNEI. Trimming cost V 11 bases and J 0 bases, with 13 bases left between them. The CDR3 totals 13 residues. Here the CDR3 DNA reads TGTGCCGGTCAAGACGGCACTAACTATGGCTACACCTTC. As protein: CAGQDGTNYGYTF.

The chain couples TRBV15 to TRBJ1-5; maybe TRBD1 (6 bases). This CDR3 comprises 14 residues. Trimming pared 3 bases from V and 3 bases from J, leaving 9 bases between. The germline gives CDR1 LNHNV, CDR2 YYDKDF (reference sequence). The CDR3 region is CATSRGAFNQPQHF. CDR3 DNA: TGTGCCACCAGCAGGGGGGCCTTCAATCAGCCCCAGCATTTT.

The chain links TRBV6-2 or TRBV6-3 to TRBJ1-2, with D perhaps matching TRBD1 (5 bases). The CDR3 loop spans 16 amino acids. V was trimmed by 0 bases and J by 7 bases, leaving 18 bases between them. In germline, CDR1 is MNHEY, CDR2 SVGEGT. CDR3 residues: CASSYSSGNRSPGYTF. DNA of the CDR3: TGTGCCAGCAGTTACTCATCCGGGAACAGGTCGCCTGGCTACACCTTC.

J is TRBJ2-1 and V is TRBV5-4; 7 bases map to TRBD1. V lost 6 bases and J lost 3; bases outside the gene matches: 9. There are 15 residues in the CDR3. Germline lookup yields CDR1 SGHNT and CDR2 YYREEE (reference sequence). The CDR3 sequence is CASTTGTEIYNEQFF. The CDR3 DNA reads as TGTGCCAGCACGACCGGGACAGAAATCTACAATGAGCAGTTCTTC.

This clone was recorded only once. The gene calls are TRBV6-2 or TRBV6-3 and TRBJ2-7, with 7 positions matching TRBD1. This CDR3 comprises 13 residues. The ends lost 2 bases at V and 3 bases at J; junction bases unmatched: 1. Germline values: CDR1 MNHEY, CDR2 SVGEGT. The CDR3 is CASSYAGGYEQYF. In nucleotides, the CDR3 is TGTGCCAGCAGTTACGCAGGGGGCTACGAGCAGTACTTC.

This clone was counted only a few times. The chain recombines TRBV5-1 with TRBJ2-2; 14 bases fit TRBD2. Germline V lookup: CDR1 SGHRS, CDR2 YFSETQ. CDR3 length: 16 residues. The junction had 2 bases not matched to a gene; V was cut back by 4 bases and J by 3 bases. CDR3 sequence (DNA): TGCGCCAGCAGCGCGGGACTAGCGGGAGACACCGGGGAGCTGTTTTTT. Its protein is CASSAGLAGDTGELFF.

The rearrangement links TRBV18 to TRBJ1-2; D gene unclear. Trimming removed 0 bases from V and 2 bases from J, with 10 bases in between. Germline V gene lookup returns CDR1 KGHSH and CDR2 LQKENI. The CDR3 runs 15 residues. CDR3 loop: CASSPPSGINYGYTF. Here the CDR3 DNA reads TGTGCCAGCTCACCACCGTCGGGGATCAACTATGGCTACACCTTC.

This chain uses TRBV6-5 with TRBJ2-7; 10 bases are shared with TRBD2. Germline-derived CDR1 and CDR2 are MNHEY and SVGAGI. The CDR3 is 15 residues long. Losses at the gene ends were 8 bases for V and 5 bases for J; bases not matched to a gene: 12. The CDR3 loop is CASYQGSGGLNEQYF. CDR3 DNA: TGTGCCAGCTACCAAGGTAGCGGGGGGCTTAACGAGCAGTACTTC.

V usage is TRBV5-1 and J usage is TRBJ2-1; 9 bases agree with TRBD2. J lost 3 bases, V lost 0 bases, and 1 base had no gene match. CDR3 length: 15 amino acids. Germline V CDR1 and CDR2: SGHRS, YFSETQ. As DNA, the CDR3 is TGCGCCAGCAGCTTGGGACTAGCGGTCTACAATGAGCAGTTCTTC. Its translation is CASSLGLAVYNEQFF. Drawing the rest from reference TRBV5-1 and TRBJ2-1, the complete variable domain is KAGVTQTPRYLIKTRGQQVTLSCSPISGHRSVSWYQQTPGQGLQFLFEYFSETQRNKGNFPGRFSGRQFSNSRSEMNVSTLELGDSALYLCASSLGLAVYNEQFFGPGTRLTVL.

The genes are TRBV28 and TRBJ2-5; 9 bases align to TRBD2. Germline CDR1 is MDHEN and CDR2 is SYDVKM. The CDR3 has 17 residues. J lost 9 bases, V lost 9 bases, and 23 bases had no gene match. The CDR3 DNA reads TGTGCCAGTACCAGTGGCAGACTAGCGGATGCAGACAGGGCCCAGTACTTC. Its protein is CASTSGRLADADRAQYF.

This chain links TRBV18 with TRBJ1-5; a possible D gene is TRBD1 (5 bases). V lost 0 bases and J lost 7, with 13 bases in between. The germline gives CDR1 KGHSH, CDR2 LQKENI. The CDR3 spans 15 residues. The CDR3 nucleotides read TGTGCCAGCTCACCACCGTCTCAGGGAGGCCAGCCCCAGCATTTT. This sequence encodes CASSPPSQGGQPQHF.

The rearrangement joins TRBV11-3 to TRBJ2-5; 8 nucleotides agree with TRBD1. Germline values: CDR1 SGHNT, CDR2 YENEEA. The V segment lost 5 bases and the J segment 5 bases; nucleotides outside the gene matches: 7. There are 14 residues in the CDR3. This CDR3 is CASSPGQGLETQYF. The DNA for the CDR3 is TGTGCCAGCAGCCCCGGACAGGGTTTGGAGACCCAGTACTTC.

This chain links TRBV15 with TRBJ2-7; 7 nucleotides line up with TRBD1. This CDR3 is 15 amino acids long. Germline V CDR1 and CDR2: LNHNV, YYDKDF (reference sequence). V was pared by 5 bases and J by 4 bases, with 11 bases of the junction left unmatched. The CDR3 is CATSSPGRGLYEQYF. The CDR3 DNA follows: TGTGCCACCAGCTCCCCGGGAAGGGGGCTGTACGAGCAGTACTTC. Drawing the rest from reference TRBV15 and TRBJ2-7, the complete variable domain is DAMVIQNPRYQVTQFGKPVTLSCSQTLNHNVMYWYQQKSSQAPKLLFHYYDKDFNNEADTPDNFQSRRPNTSFCFLDIRSPGLGDTAMYLCATSSPGRGLYEQYFGPGTRLTVT.

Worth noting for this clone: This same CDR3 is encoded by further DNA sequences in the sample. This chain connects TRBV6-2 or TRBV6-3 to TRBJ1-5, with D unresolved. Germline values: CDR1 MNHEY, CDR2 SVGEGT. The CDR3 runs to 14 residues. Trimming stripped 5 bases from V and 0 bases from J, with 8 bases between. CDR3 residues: CASSLGASNQPQHF. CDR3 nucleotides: TGTGCCAGCAGTCTAGGTGCTAGCAATCAGCCCCAGCATTTT.

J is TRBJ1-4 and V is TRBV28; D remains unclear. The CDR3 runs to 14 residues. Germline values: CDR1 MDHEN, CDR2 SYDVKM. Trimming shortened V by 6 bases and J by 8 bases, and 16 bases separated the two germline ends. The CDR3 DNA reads TGTGCCAGCAGACCGGGAAACGGGAGGGAAAAACTGTTTTTT. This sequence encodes CASRPGNGREKLFF.

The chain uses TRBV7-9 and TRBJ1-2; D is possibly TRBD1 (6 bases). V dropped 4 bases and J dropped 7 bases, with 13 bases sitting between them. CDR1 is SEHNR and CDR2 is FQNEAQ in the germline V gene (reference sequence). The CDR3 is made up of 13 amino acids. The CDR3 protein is CASSSTRTVGYTF. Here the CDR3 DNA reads TGTGCCAGCAGCTCGACTAGGACAGTTGGCTACACCTTC. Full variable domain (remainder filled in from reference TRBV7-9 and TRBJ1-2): DTGVSQNPRHKITKRGQNVTFRCDPISEHNRLYWYRQTLGQGPEFLTYFQNEAQLEKSRLLSDRFSAERPKGSFSTLEIQRTEQGDSAMYLCASSSTRTVGYTFGSGTRLTVV.

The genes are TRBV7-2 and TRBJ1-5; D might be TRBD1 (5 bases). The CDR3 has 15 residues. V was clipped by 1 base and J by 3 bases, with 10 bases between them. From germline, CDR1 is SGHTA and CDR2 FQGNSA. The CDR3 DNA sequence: TGTGCCAGCAGCTTAGTTAGACAGAACAATCAGCCCCAGCATTTT. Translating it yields CASSLVRQNNQPQHF.